A single sample is the source of the 31 T cell receptor beta chains below, sequenced in a study of cytomegalovirus exposure and HLA in healthy donors. The PCR ran on 60 Vbeta and 13 Jbeta primers. Assay used: immunoSEQ multiplex PCR; TCRdb lists only in-frame clones, some missing. Counted here are around 160,000 clones, over 60% occurring once; the ten biggest clones make up about 3%. Sample: PBMCs. These receptors originate from a man in his forties or fifties in good health and CMV-seropositive.

V gene TRBV29-1 combines with J gene TRBJ2-3; 11 nucleotides line up with TRBD2. CDR1 is SQVTM and CDR2 is ANQGSEA in the germline V gene. The V segment lost 7 bases and the J segment 0 bases; nucleotides outside the gene matches: 15. The CDR3 extends over 18 amino acids. The chain's CDR3 is CSAQKLAGDVLSTDTQYF. The DNA of the CDR3 is TGCAGCGCTCAGAAACTAGCGGGAGACGTCCTTAGCACAGATACGCAGTATTTT.

This clone has just a few counts. This rearrangement joins TRBV28 to TRBJ2-1, with 7 bases matching TRBD2. The CDR3 sequence is 16 residues long. Germline CDR1 MDHEN, CDR2 SYDVKM. V lost 8 bases, J lost 2 bases, and 12 bases stayed unmatched. This CDR3 reads CASEGSAGVPYNEQFF. The CDR3 DNA sequence: TGTGCCAGCGAGGGGTCGGCGGGAGTCCCCTACAATGAGCAGTTCTTC.

The chain carries TRBV27 and TRBJ2-3; tentatively, D is TRBD1 (5 bases). This CDR3 has 15 residues. Germline CDR1 is MNHEY and CDR2 is SMNVEV (reference sequence). V gave up 6 bases and J gave up 4 bases, with 17 bases separating them. DNA for the CDR3: TGTGCCAGCAGACTGTTGTTGGGGCCAGCAGATACGCAGTATTTT. Translating gives CASRLLLGPADTQYF.

In this sample, this clone turned up a few times. The J gene is TRBJ1-2, the V gene TRBV4-3; D may be TRBD1 (6 bases). V was pared by 0 bases and J by 8 bases, with 13 bases between. Per germline, CDR1 LGHNA and CDR2 YSLEER. The CDR3 is 14 residues long. This CDR3 reads CASSQDHRAGGYTF. In nucleotides, the CDR3 is TGCGCCAGCAGCCAAGATCACAGGGCTGGAGGCTACACCTTC.

The table lists this clone with a count of one. Here the CDR3 reads CASSLQGVSTEAFF. The CDR3 DNA reads TGTGCCAGCAGCTTGCAGGGGGTCAGCACTGAAGCTTTCTTT. The rearrangement uses TRBV5-6 and TRBJ1-1; 7 bases map to TRBD1. The CDR3 is 14 amino acids. The V gene end was trimmed by 1 base and the J gene end by 4 bases; junction bases not matched to a gene: 4. Germline CDR1 reads SGHDT; CDR2 reads YYEEEE.

This rearrangement joins TRBV5-1 to TRBJ1-3, with a tentative D call TRBD1 (5 bases). Trimming stripped 4 bases from V and 1 base from J, with 12 bases between. The CDR3 is 15 amino acids. Germline V lookup: CDR1 SGHRS, CDR2 YFSETQ. This CDR3 is CASSTDGGSGNTIYF. The CDR3 DNA follows: TGCGCCAGCAGCACCGACGGGGGTTCTGGAAACACCATATATTTT. Together with reference TRBV5-1 and TRBJ1-3, the CDR3 gives the full variable domain: KAGVTQTPRYLIKTRGQQVTLSCSPISGHRSVSWYQQTPGQGLQFLFEYFSETQRNKGNFPGRFSGRQFSNSRSEMNVSTLELGDSALYLCASSTDGGSGNTIYFGEGSWLTVV.

The chain uses TRBV7-7 and TRBJ2-5, with D perhaps matching TRBD2 (6 bases). Germline CDR1 and CDR2: SSHAT and FNYEAQ (reference sequence). V was clipped by 5 bases and J by 5 bases, with 15 bases between them. The CDR3 contains 14 residues. CDR3 sequence reads: CASSPQRAVETQYF. The CDR3, as DNA: TGTGCCAGCAGCCCACAGCGGGCGGTGGAGACCCAGTACTTC.

V gene TRBV27 combines with J gene TRBJ2-6; D uncertain. CDR3 length equals 14 residues. With 2 bases removed from V and 3 bases from J, the gap between germline ends came to 5 bases. Germline values: CDR1 MNHEY, CDR2 SMNVEV (reference sequence). The CDR3 here is CASSLSLGANVLTF. DNA of the CDR3: TGTGCCAGCAGTTTAAGCCTTGGGGCCAACGTCCTGACTTTC. Full variable domain (outside the CDR3, taken from reference TRBV27 and TRBJ2-6): EAQVTQNPRYLITVTGKKLTVTCSQNMNHEYMSWYRQDPGLGLRQIYYSMNVEVTDKGDVPEGYKVSRKEKRNFPLILESPSPNQTSLYFCASSLSLGANVLTFGAGSRLTVL.

The J gene is TRBJ2-1, the V gene TRBV18, with TRBD1 matching 10 bases. The CDR3 contains 15 residues. Germline lookup yields CDR1 KGHSH and CDR2 LQKENI. V gave up 4 bases and J gave up 4 bases; unmatched junction bases: 4. CDR3 sequence (DNA): TGTGCCAGCTCACGCCCGGGACAGGGGTACAATGAGCAGTTCTTC. This gives the protein CASSRPGQGYNEQFF. Combining the CDR3 with reference TRBV18 and TRBJ2-1 gives the whole variable domain NAGVMQNPRHLVRRRGQEARLRCSPMKGHSHVYWYRQLPEEGLKFMVYLQKENIIDESGMPKERFSAEFPKEGPSILRIQQVVRGDSAAYFCASSRPGQGYNEQFFGPGTRLTVL.

This clone was picked up one time. The chain joins TRBV18 to TRBJ1-5, with D uncertain. Germline V gene lookup returns CDR1 KGHSH and CDR2 LQKENI. With 3 bases removed from V and 6 bases from J, the gap between germline ends came to 12 bases. CDR3 length: 14 residues. The CDR3 loop reads CASSPTEYSQPQHF. DNA of the CDR3: TGTGCCAGCTCACCGACCGAGTACAGTCAGCCCCAGCATTTT.

The V gene is TRBV19, the J gene TRBJ1-2; 7 bases align to TRBD1. The V segment lost 4 bases and the J segment 4 bases; nucleotides outside the gene matches: 6. Germline values: CDR1 LNHDA, CDR2 SQIVND (reference sequence). This CDR3 is 14 amino acids long. In DNA, the CDR3 is TGTGCCAGTAGTACCATGACAGGGACCTATGGCTACACCTTC. This gives the protein CASSTMTGTYGYTF.

The J gene is TRBJ2-3, the V gene TRBV14; the match to TRBD2 covers 10 bases. CDR1 and CDR2 from the germline V gene are SGHDN and FVKESK. Unmatched junction bases numbered 5, after V lost 2 bases and J lost 0 bases. This CDR3 comprises 17 residues. CDR3 DNA: TGTGCCAGCAGCCAAAGAGCGGGAGGGCCAAGCACAGATACGCAGTATTTT. Protein: CASSQRAGGPSTDTQYF.

This clone was seen once. The CDR3 sequence is CASSFSGTSGRETQYF. CDR3 nucleotides: TGTGCCAGTAGTTTCTCCGGGACTAGCGGCCGGGAGACCCAGTACTTC. The chain links TRBV19 to TRBJ2-5; 11 nucleotides align to TRBD2. Looked up from germline, CDR1 is LNHDA and CDR2 is SQIVND (reference sequence). After removal of 5 bases from V and 5 bases from J, the junction contained 10 bases not matched to a gene. The CDR3 length is 16 residues.

The chain links TRBV18 to TRBJ2-5, with 12 bases lining up with TRBD2. Germline-derived CDR1 and CDR2 are KGHSH and LQKENI. The V gene end was trimmed by 1 base and the J gene end by 4 bases; junction bases not matched to a gene: 10. This CDR3 region has 18 residues. The CDR3 region is CASSPRLRTSGIRETQYF. The DNA for the CDR3 is TGTGCCAGCTCACCACGATTGAGGACTAGCGGGATCCGAGAGACCCAGTACTTC.

The chain recombines TRBV5-1 with TRBJ2-7, with 11 bases fitting TRBD1. This CDR3 spans 14 amino acids. Germline CDR1 reads SGHRS; CDR2 reads YFSETQ. V gave up 5 bases and J gave up 5 bases; unmatched junction bases: 6. CDR3 sequence (DNA): TGCGCCAGCAGTATGGGACAGGGGGGAAACGAGCAGTACTTC. Translation gives CASSMGQGGNEQYF.

The chain recombines TRBV4-2 with TRBJ2-7, with 7 nucleotides matching TRBD1. CDR1 and CDR2 (germline): LGHNA, YNFKEQ. The CDR3 loop spans 14 amino acids. The V gene end was trimmed by 1 base and the J gene end by 4 bases; junction bases not matched to a gene: 4. CDR3 in DNA: TGTGCCAGCAGCCAAGGGACAGGCAAGTACGAGCAGTACTTC. The encoded protein is CASSQGTGKYEQYF.

The chain joins TRBV2 to TRBJ1-5; 7 bases align to TRBD1. The CDR3 is 12 amino acids. Germline CDR1 reads SNHLY; CDR2 reads FYNNEI. The trim removed 6 bases at V and 5 bases at J, leaving 1 base unmatched. CDR3 in DNA: TGTGCCAGCAGGGGACAGCATCAGCCCCAGCATTTT. It yields the protein CASRGQHQPQHF.

Concerning this clone itself: At one of its ends the junction is not consistent with the germline gene, which may arise from a read error. V gene TRBV7-9 combines with J gene TRBJ1-4, with no clear D. CDR1 SEHNR and CDR2 FQNEAQ come from the germline V gene (reference sequence). This CDR3 spans 11 amino acids. The CDR3 coding sequence is TGTTCCAGCAGCTTACGTGAAAAACTGTTTTTT. This sequence encodes CSSSLREKLFF.

This clone was observed a few times. The chain recombines TRBV27 with TRBJ2-5, with D possibly being TRBD2 (5 bases). The CDR3 contains 15 residues. Germline CDR1 and CDR2: MNHEY and SMNVEV (reference sequence). Between the trimmed V and J ends, which lost 4 bases and 4 bases, there was a span of 16 bases. The CDR3 DNA sequence: TGTGCCAGCAGTTCCGGACTGCCGCCGATAGAGACCCAGTACTTC. Amino acid sequence: CASSSGLPPIETQYF.

The gene calls are TRBV6-5 and TRBJ2-2; 9 nucleotides align to TRBD2. Germline assignment: CDR1 MNHEY and CDR2 SVGAGI. Trimming removed 2 bases from V and 9 bases from J; junction bases left unmatched: 10. This CDR3 contains 16 residues. CDR3 nucleotide sequence: TGTGCCAGCAGTTACGTTATTAGCGGGGGACCGAGGGAGCTGTTTTTT. It is translated as CASSYVISGGPRELFF.

This clone has more than one count but fewer than ten. The chain is built from TRBV27 and TRBJ2-3; 10 bases align to TRBD2. The CDR3 extends over 14 amino acids. Per the germline V gene, CDR1 is MNHEY and CDR2 is SMNVEV (reference sequence). Losses at the gene ends were 9 bases for V and 2 bases for J; bases not matched to a gene: 5. The CDR3 DNA reads as TGTGCCAGTAGAAGCGGGAGGGCCACAGATACGCAGTATTTT. Translation: CASRSGRATDTQYF.

This clone was seen just once. The chain couples TRBV30 to TRBJ1-2; 8 bases line up with TRBD1. This CDR3 contains 15 residues. The germline CDR1 and CDR2 sequences are GTSNPN and SVGIG (reference sequence). Trimming at V came to 0 bases and at J to 6 bases, leaving 9 bases not matched to a gene. The CDR3 region has the DNA TGTGCCTGGAGTGTATCCTCTCCAGGGGGCGATGGCTACACCTTC. This encodes CAWSVSSPGGDGYTF.

This chain uses TRBV7-9 with TRBJ1-4; no firm D call. V lost 8 bases and J 3 bases, leaving 10 bases between the germline ends. The CDR3 is 13 residues long. Germline CDR1 SEHNR, CDR2 FQNEAQ (reference sequence). The CDR3 DNA reads TGTGCCAGCCGAGGGAGGTCTAATGAAAAACTGTTTTTT. It specifies CASRGRSNEKLFF.

The gene calls are TRBV7-9 and TRBJ2-3; 12 positions match TRBD1. J lost 4 bases, V lost 3 bases, and 5 bases had no gene match. This CDR3 spans 16 amino acids. The germline V gene has CDR1 SEHNR and CDR2 FQNEAQ (reference sequence). The chain's CDR3 is CASSFGTGGEPDTQYF. CDR3 DNA: TGTGCCAGCAGCTTTGGGACAGGGGGCGAACCAGATACGCAGTATTTT.

The chain couples TRBV19 to TRBJ2-2; D perhaps matches TRBD1 (6 bases). The CDR3 length is 13 residues. Deletions cut 8 bases from V and 1 base from J, with 8 bases between. Germline values: CDR1 LNHDA, CDR2 SQIVND (reference sequence). This chain's CDR3 is CASPDRNTGELFF. The CDR3 nucleotides are TGTGCCAGTCCGGACAGGAACACCGGGGAGCTGTTTTTT.

V usage is TRBV6-1 and J usage is TRBJ2-6, with 8 bases identical to TRBD1. Per the germline V gene, CDR1 is MNHNS and CDR2 is SASEGT. J gave up 1 base and V 0 bases, and 5 bases lay outside the gene matches. The CDR3 is 18 residues long. For the CDR3, the DNA is TGTGCCAGCAGTGAAGCCCGACAGGGGACGTCTGGGGCCAACGTCCTGACTTTC. Translating gives CASSEARQGTSGANVLTF.

The V gene is TRBV18, the J gene TRBJ2-5; 13 nucleotides line up with TRBD2. Losses at the gene ends were 2 bases for V and 5 bases for J; bases not matched to a gene: 5. The CDR3 length is 16 residues. Germline CDR1 KGHSH, CDR2 LQKENI. In DNA, the CDR3 is TGTGCCAGCTCACCAACAGGGACTAGCGGGACTGAGACCCAGTACTTC. Its protein product is CASSPTGTSGTETQYF. Together with reference TRBV18 and TRBJ2-5, the CDR3 gives the full variable domain: NAGVMQNPRHLVRRRGQEARLRCSPMKGHSHVYWYRQLPEEGLKFMVYLQKENIIDESGMPKERFSAEFPKEGPSILRIQQVVRGDSAAYFCASSPTGTSGTETQYFGPGTRLLVL.

This clone has a handful of counts. V is TRBV19 and J is TRBJ1-1, with D maybe TRBD1 (5 bases). V was trimmed by 0 bases and J by 2 bases, leaving 10 bases between them. CDR3 length: 15 amino acids. The germline gives CDR1 LNHDA, CDR2 SQIVND (reference sequence). CDR3 region: CASSIDPGLNTEAFF. Written as DNA, the CDR3 is TGTGCCAGTAGTATAGATCCAGGGTTAAACACTGAAGCTTTCTTT.

The rearrangement joins TRBV1 to TRBJ2-2; no DNA check was done on the table's D call, TRBD2. TRBV1 is described as a pseudogene. CDR3 length: 18 amino acids. In nucleotides, the CDR3 is TGCACCAGCAGCCAAGATATTCCTAGCGACGCGAGGACCGGGGAGCTGTTTTTT. It is translated as CTSSQDIPSDARTGELFF.

This clone came up a few times. The V gene is TRBV4-3, the J gene TRBJ1-2, with a possible D match to TRBD1 (6 bases). This CDR3 has 14 residues. Germline values: CDR1 LGHNA, CDR2 YSLEER. V was trimmed by 4 bases and J by 5 bases, leaving 14 bases between them. In nucleotides, the CDR3 is TGCGCCAGCAGCCGCGAATGGGGGCAGTATGGCTACACCTTC. Protein sequence: CASSREWGQYGYTF.

V usage is TRBV6-5 and J usage is TRBJ1-5, with D maybe TRBD1 (6 bases). The germline V gene encodes CDR1 MNHEY and CDR2 SVGAGI. The CDR3 covers 14 residues. Between the trimmed V and J ends, which lost 5 bases and 0 bases, there was a span of 8 bases. CDR3 bases: TGTGCCAGCAGTCGGACAGATAGCAATCAGCCCCAGCATTTT. Encoded protein: CASSRTDSNQPQHF.